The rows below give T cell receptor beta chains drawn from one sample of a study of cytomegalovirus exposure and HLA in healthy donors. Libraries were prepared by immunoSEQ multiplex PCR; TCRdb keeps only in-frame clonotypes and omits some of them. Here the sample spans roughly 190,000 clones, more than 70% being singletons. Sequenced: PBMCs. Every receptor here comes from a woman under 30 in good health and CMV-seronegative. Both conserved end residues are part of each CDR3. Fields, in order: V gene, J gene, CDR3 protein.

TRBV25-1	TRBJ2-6	CASSELGQGSGANVLTF
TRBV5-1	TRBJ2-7	CASSSPIAGGQYF
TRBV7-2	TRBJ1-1	CASSDAGRTNTEAFF
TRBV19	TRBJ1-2	CASSMRGGRDGYTF
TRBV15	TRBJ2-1	CATSRDEPGLALNNEQFF
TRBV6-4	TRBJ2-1	CASSANFVKNNNEQFF
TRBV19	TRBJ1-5	CASRSRQGSRSNQPQHF
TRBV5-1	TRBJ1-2	CASSLTGADGYTF
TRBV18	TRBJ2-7	CASSPTLSGGIRNEQYF
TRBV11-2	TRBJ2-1	CASSTQGAINEQFF
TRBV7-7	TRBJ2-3	CASSRGTGDPSTQYF
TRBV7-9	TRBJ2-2	CASSSGAGTGELFF
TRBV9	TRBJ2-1	CASSGVRDQGDSFDNEQFF
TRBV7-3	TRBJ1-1	CASSPRAGNTEAFF
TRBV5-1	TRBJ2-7	CASSLFSGSYEQYF
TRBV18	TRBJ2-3	CASSPPGRRTDTQYF
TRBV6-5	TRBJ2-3	CASGRGDKNTDTQYF
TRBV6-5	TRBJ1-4	CASSYYVGEKLFF
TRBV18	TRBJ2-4	CASSPRVSGETKNIQYF
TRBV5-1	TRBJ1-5	CASSLGQGGNQPQHF
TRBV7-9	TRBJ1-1	CASRRGQDTEAFF
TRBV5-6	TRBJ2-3	CASSLELQDTQYF
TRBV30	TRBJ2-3	CASGDFTDTQYF
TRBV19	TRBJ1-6	CASSGGQADNSPLHF
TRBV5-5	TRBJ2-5	CASSLAPSETQYF
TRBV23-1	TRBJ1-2	CASSQPMGQGAIYGYTF
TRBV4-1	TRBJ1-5	CASSPGQGTVSNQPQHF
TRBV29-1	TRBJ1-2	CSGDRGGYGYTF
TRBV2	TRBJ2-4	CASKGQAKNIQYF
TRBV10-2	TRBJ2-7	CASSVVETYEQYF
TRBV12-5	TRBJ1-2	CASGPGIVRGYTF
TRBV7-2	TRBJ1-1	CASSPTDQGTEAFF
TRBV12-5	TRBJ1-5	CASGPGNGVNQPQHF
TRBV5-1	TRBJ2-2	CASSLGTVSGELFF
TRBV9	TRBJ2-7	CASSVLGQGSYEQYF
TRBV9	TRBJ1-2	CASNPLGTGNYGYTF
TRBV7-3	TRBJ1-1	CASSSTGVNTEAFF
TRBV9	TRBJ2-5	CASSPSGNGETQYF
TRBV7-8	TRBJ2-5	CASSQGDIQETQYF
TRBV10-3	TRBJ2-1	CAISHGTSGGSSYNEQFF
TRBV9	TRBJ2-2	CASSEQSSSRTGELFF
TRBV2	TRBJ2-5	CAIPGSRDKKETQYF
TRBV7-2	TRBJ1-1	CASSLVQGNTEAFF
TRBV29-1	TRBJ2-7	CSVRSGYEQYF
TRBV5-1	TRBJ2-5	CASSLIVTDPKETQYF
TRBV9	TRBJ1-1	CASSEPLRADTEAFF
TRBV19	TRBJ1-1	CASGRHGGGEAFF
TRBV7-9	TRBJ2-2	CASSLVSNTGELFF
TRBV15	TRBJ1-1	CATSEGKGAEAFF